The 19 T cell receptor beta chains in this list originate from one sample, sequenced in a study of T-cell reconstitution after alpha-beta-depleted transplantation in children. Using unique molecular identifiers, the investigators prepared the TCRbeta library. TCRdb called the PCR reads again in MiXCR, with one record for every CDR3 protein. This table has some 600,000 distinct CDR3 sequences, 13% appearing once. The sample in question was PBMCs, mostly from graft donor cells, obtained 360 days after TCRalphabeta/CD19-depleted stem cell transplant. These receptors were taken from a male patient aged 10-17 years who had a stem cell transplant for acute myeloid leukemia, so the T cells may come from the graft donor.

There are many counts of this clonotype. The CDR3 nucleotides are TGCAGCGGGGGACTAGCGGCCAAAAACATTCAGTACTTC. Its protein product is CSGGLAAKNIQYF. This sequence joins TRBV29-1 and TRBJ2-4; the match to TRBD2 covers 10 bases. V was clipped by 7 bases and J by 1 base; unmatched bases: 1. Germline loops: CDR1 SQVTM, CDR2 ANQGSEA. This CDR3 contains 13 residues.

This clonotype was found many times. The chain has TRBV6-2 or TRBV6-3 and TRBJ2-7, with D unresolved. The CDR3 is 13 residues long. Trimming left V 7 bases short and J 3 bases short, with 13 bases between. Germline CDR1 is MNHEY and CDR2 is SVGEGT. The CDR3 DNA follows: TGTGCCAGCACGGAAGTAGTTAACTACGAGCAGTACTTC. Translating gives CASTEVVNYEQYF.

This clonotype was counted between two and nine times. The chain joins TRBV11-2 to TRBJ2-4; 12 bases line up with TRBD2. Germline V gene lookup returns CDR1 SGHAT and CDR2 FQNNGV. The V and J ends lost 5 bases and 8 bases, in that order; junction bases with no gene match: 13. The CDR3 is 17 amino acids. Here the CDR3 DNA reads TGTGCCAGCAGCCCGCGCACACTAGCGGGAGGTGTGGACATTCAGTACTTC. Encoded protein: CASSPRTLAGGVDIQYF. Filled out from reference TRBV11-2 and TRBJ2-4, the complete variable domain reads EAGVAQSPRYKIIEKRQSVAFWCNPISGHATLYWYQQILGQGPKLLIQFQNNGVVDDSQLPKDRFSAERLKGVDSTLKIQPAKLEDSAVYLCASSPRTLAGGVDIQYFGAGTRLSVL.

This rearrangement joins TRBV2 to TRBJ2-5; 8 nucleotides align to TRBD1. V gave up 8 bases and J gave up 4 bases; unmatched junction bases: 9. The CDR3 runs to 14 residues. Germline lookup yields CDR1 SNHLY and CDR2 FYNNEI. CDR3 residues: CASGQTGAGETQYF. In nucleotides, the CDR3 is TGTGCCAGCGGACAGACAGGGGCTGGAGAGACCCAGTACTTC.

The rearrangement joins TRBV10-3 to TRBJ1-5, with 7 bases fitting TRBD1. V lost 2 bases and J lost 3; bases outside the gene matches: 7. Looked up from germline, CDR1 is ENHRY and CDR2 is SYGVKD. This CDR3 has 16 amino acids. The CDR3 spells CAISEGTVNFNQPQHF. In DNA, the CDR3 is TGTGCCATCAGTGAGGGGACAGTTAATTTCAATCAGCCCCAGCATTTT.

This rearrangement joins TRBV9 to TRBJ2-5, with TRBD1 matching over 11 bases. The CDR3 contains 17 residues. After removal of 2 bases from V and 4 bases from J, the junction contained 10 bases not matched to a gene. The V gene's germline CDR1 is SGDLS and CDR2 YYNGEE. In DNA form, the CDR3 reads TGTGCCAGCAGCGTGGGATTGGGACAGGGGGTTCGAGAGACCCAGTACTTC. Residues: CASSVGLGQGVRETQYF.

This chain uses TRBV6-2 or TRBV6-3 with TRBJ2-4; perhaps TRBD2 as D (5 bases). Germline assignment: CDR1 MNHEY and CDR2 SVGEGT. Trimming cost V 4 bases and J 8 bases, with 12 bases left between them. This CDR3 contains 13 residues. The CDR3 nucleotides read TGTGCCAGCAGTTCGTTGGACTTATACATTCAGTACTTC. This translates into CASSSLDLYIQYF.

This rearrangement joins TRBV6-1 to TRBJ2-7, with TRBD2 matching over 12 bases. This CDR3 is 15 amino acids long. V lost 8 bases, J lost 1 base, and 6 bases stayed unmatched. Germline V lookup: CDR1 MNHNS, CDR2 SASEGT. CDR3: CASGEGLAGSYEQYF. The CDR3 DNA is TGTGCCAGCGGGGAGGGACTAGCGGGTTCCTACGAGCAGTACTTC.

This clonotype has only a few counts. The rearrangement joins TRBV5-1 to TRBJ2-3; 12 positions agree with TRBD2. V gave up 4 bases and J gave up 2 bases; unmatched junction bases: 5. This CDR3 is built from 16 residues. The germline CDR1 and CDR2 sequences are SGHRS and YFSETQ. CDR3 protein: CASSGGLAGLTDTQYF. The CDR3 bases are TGCGCCAGCAGCGGAGGACTAGCGGGACTCACAGATACGCAGTATTTT.

This clonotype was observed at least ten times. This sequence joins TRBV20-1 and TRBJ2-1, with D maybe TRBD2 (6 bases). Germline CDR1 and CDR2: DFQATT and SNEGSKA (reference sequence). The CDR3 runs to 13 residues. V was clipped by 3 bases and J by 0 bases, with 6 bases between them. The DNA of the CDR3 is TGCAGTGCTAGCGGGAGCTCCTACAATGAGCAGTTCTTC. Protein sequence: CSASGSSYNEQFF.

This clonotype has just a few counts. The chain uses TRBV7-4 and TRBJ2-7; D is perhaps TRBD2 (5 bases). This CDR3 has 16 amino acids. CDR1 SGHVT and CDR2 SQSDAQ come from the germline V gene. Trimming removed 1 base from V and 5 bases from J, with 18 bases in between. The CDR3 reads CASSLVGLALNDEQYF. CDR3 bases: TGTGCCAGCAGCTTAGTTGGTCTAGCTTTAAACGACGAGCAGTACTTC.

This clonotype has only a few counts. The J gene is TRBJ2-5, the V gene TRBV28, with 7 bases that match TRBD1. Losses at the gene ends were 5 bases for V and 1 base for J; bases not matched to a gene: 13. CDR1 MDHEN and CDR2 SYDVKM come from the germline V gene. The CDR3 length is 17 residues. This CDR3 reads CASSLSRDSPFQETQYF. The CDR3, as DNA: TGTGCCAGCAGTCTCTCCCGGGACAGTCCTTTCCAAGAGACCCAGTACTTC.

The V and J genes are TRBV28 and TRBJ2-7; 7 positions match TRBD1. V was pared by 10 bases and J by 7 bases, with 4 bases of the junction left unmatched. Germline CDR1 and CDR2: MDHEN and SYDVKM. CDR3 length: 10 residues. The CDR3 reads CATLRGEQYF. CDR3 bases: TGTGCCACCCTCAGGGGGGAGCAGTACTTC.

This clonotype was seen ten or more times. This chain joins TRBV29-1 and TRBJ2-7; no clear D gene. The CDR3 has 12 residues. V was pared by 6 bases and J by 1 base, with 10 bases between. Germline V gene sequence: CDR1 SQVTM, CDR2 ANQGSEA. The CDR3 region is CSVAMISYEQYF. Written as DNA, the CDR3 is TGCAGCGTAGCAATGATTTCCTACGAGCAGTACTTC.

A few counts support this clonotype. The gene calls are TRBV19 and TRBJ2-3; no firm D call. Germline V CDR1 and CDR2: LNHDA, SQIVND (reference sequence). This CDR3 is built from 14 residues. V was shortened by 8 bases and J by 5 bases, with 17 bases between the two germline ends. The CDR3 DNA reads as TGTGCCAGTCGGAGATTCGCTGGAAGAGATACGCAGTATTTT. This translates into CASRRFAGRDTQYF.

This clonotype came up a few times. This chain uses TRBV11-2 with TRBJ2-1, with no clear D. The V gene's germline CDR1 is SGHAT and CDR2 FQNNGV. The length of the CDR3 is 12 residues. Trimming took 5 bases from V and 8 from J, leaving 10 bases between them. In DNA, the CDR3 is TGTGCCAGCAGCCTACGAACCTATGAGCAGTTCTTC. This codes for CASSLRTYEQFF.

This chain connects TRBV6-5 to TRBJ2-7; D unresolved. CDR3 length: 14 amino acids. Germline V gene lookup returns CDR1 MNHEY and CDR2 SVGAGI. Trimming pared 2 bases from V and 1 base from J, leaving 9 bases between. Here the CDR3 reads CASSYQDESYEQYF. CDR3 sequence (DNA): TGTGCCAGCAGTTACCAGGACGAGTCCTACGAGCAGTACTTC.

The chain carries TRBV7-8 and TRBJ2-5; 8 bases match TRBD2. In germline, CDR1 is SGHVS, CDR2 FQNEAQ. After removal of 3 bases from V and 9 bases from J, the junction contained 15 bases not matched to a gene. This CDR3 comprises 16 residues. The CDR3: CASSFQAGGHAGAQYF. CDR3 coding DNA: TGTGCCAGCAGCTTCCAGGCGGGAGGCCATGCAGGGGCCCAGTACTTC.

J is TRBJ2-7 and V is TRBV18; TRBD1 matches at 8 bases. V was clipped by 6 bases and J by 0 bases; unmatched bases: 13. CDR1 is KGHSH and CDR2 is LQKENI in the germline V gene. The CDR3 totals 17 residues. The CDR3 DNA sequence: TGTGCCAGCTCGATAAGATGGCAGGGGGCGAGCTCCTACGAGCAGTACTTC. This gives the protein CASSIRWQGASSYEQYF.